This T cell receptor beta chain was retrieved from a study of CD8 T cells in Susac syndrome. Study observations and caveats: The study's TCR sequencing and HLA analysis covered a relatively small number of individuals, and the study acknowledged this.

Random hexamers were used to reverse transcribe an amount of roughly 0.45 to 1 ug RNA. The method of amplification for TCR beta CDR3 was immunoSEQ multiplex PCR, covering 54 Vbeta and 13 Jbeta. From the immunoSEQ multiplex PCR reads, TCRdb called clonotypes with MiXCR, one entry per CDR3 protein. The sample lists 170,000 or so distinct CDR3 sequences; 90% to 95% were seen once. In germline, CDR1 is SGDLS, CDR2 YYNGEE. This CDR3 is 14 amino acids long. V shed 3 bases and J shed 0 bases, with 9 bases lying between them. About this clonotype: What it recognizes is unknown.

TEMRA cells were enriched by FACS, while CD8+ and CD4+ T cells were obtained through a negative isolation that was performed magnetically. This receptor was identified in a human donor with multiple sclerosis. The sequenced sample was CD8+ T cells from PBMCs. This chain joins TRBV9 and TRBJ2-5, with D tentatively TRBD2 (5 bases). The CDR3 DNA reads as TGTGCCAGCAGCGCGGACGGGAACCAAGAGACCCAGTACTTC. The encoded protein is CASSADGNQETQYF.